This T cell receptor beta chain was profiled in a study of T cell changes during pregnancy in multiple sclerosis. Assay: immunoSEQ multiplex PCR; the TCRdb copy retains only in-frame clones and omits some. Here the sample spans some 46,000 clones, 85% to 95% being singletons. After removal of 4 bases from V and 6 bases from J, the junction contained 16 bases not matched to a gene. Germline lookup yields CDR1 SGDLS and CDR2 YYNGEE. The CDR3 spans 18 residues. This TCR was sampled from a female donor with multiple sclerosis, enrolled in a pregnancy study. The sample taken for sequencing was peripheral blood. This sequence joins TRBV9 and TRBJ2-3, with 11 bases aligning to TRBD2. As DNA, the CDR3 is TGTGCCAGCAGCCCTTTCTGGGGGACTAGCGGTGGTGGTGATACGCAGTATTTT. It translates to CASSPFWGTSGGGDTQYF.